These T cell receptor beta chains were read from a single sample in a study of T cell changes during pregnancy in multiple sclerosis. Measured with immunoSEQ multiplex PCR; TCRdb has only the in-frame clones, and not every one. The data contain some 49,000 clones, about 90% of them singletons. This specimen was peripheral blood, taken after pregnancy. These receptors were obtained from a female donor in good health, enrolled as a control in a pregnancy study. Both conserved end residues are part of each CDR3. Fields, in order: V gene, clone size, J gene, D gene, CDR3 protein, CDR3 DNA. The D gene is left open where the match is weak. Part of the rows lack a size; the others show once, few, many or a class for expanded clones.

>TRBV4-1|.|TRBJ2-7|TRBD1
CASSPRTGGGYEQYF
TGCGCCAGCAGCCCAAGGACAGGGGGCGGATACGAGCAGTACTTC
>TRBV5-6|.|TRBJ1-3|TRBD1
CASSSDRFGNTIYF
TGTGCCAGCAGCTCGGACAGGTTTGGGAACACCATATATTTT
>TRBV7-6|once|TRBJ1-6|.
CASSLGGGRGTPEPLHF
TGTGCCAGCAGCTTGGGGGGGGGACGGGGGACTCCGGAACCCCTCCACTTT
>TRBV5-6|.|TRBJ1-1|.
CASSLVPRDTEAFF
TGTGCCAGCAGCTTGGTGCCGCGGGACACTGAAGCTTTCTTT
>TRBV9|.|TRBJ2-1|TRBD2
CASSGGGGAPSRSNEQFF
TGTGCCAGCAGCGGGGGCGGGGGGGCCCCCTCTCGTAGTAATGAGCAGTTCTTC
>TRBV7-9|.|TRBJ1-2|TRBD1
CASSSTPQGSGYGYTF
TGTGCCAGCAGCTCTACACCACAGGGGTCCGGCTATGGCTACACCTTC
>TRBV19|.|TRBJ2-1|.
CASSRLADEQFF
TGTGCCAGTAGTAGACTTGCGGATGAGCAGTTCTTC
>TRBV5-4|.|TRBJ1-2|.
CASSLTVGYGYTF
TGTGCCAGCAGCTTGACGGTTGGCTATGGCTACACCTTC
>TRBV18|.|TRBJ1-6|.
CASSPEDNSPLHF
TGTGCCAGCTCACCGGAGGATAATTCACCCCTCCACTTT
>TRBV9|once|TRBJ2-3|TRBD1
CASSARTGGTDTQYF
TGTGCCAGCAGCGCCCGGACAGGGGGAACAGATACGCAGTATTTT
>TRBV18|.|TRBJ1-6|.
CASSPGGSSPLHF
TGTGCCAGCTCACCAGGGGGGTCTTCACCCCTCCACTTT
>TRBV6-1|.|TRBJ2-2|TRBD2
CASLISGGTAGELFF
TGTGCCAGCCTGATTAGCGGGGGTACCGCCGGGGAGCTGTTTTTT
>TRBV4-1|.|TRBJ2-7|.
CASSHPGNSYEQYF
TGCGCCAGCAGCCACCCAGGGAACTCCTACGAGCAGTACTTC
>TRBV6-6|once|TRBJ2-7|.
CASSYSGSYEQYF
TGTGCCAGCAGTTACTCTGGCAGCTACGAGCAGTACTTC
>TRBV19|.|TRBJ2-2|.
CASTPLFTGELFF
TGTGCCAGTACCCCCCTTTTTACCGGGGAGCTGTTTTTT
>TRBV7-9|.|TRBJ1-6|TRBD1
CASSLARAGQGGSPLHF
TGTGCCAGCAGCTTAGCAAGAGCGGGACAGGGAGGATCACCCCTCCACTTT
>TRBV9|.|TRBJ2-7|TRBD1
CASSEGQGTYEQYF
TGTGCCAGCAGCGAGGGACAGGGGACCTACGAGCAGTACTTC
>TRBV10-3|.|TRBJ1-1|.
CAISDQGGTEAFF
TGTGCCATCAGTGACCAAGGGGGCACTGAAGCTTTCTTT
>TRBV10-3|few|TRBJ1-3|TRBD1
CAIRPTGGMNTIYF
TGTGCCATCAGGCCGACAGGGGGTATGAACACCATATATTTT
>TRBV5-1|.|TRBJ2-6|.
CASSESPTTGANVLTF
TGCGCCAGCAGCGAATCACCGACAACCGGGGCCAACGTCCTGACTTTC
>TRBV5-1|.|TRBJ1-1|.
CASSLDWSGDTEAFF
TGCGCCAGCAGCTTGGATTGGTCGGGGGACACTGAAGCTTTCTTT
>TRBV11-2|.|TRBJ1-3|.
CASSLARVGGNTIYF
TGTGCCAGCAGCTTGGCCAGGGTCGGAGGAAACACCATATATTTT
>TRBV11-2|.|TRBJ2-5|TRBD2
CASFGTSGLQETQYF
TGTGCCAGCTTTGGCACTAGCGGGCTGCAAGAGACCCAGTACTTC
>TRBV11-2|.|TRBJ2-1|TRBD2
CASSERWGGSSYNEQFF
TGTGCCAGCAGCGAACGCTGGGGCGGGAGCTCCTACAATGAGCAGTTCTTC
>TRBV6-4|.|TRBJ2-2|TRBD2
CASSDGRRGAPGELFF
TGTGCCAGCAGTGACGGGCGGCGGGGGGCCCCCGGGGAGCTGTTTTTT
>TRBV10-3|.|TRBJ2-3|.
CATLAPRTDTQYF
TGTGCCACCCTGGCCCCCCGCACAGATACGCAGTATTTT
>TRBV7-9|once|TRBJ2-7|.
CASSSPLGLSAYEQYF
TGTGCCAGCAGCTCGCCCCTGGGGCTATCAGCCTACGAGCAGTACTTC
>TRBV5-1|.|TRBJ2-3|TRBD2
CASSRLAGNTDTQYF
TGCGCCAGCAGCCGACTAGCGGGAAACACAGATACGCAGTATTTT
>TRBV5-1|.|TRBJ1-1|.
CASNPLDRNTEAFF
TGCGCCAGCAACCCCCTTGACAGGAACACTGAAGCTTTCTTT
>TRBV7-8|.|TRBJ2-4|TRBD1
CASSLARDRRRLSIQYF
TGTGCCAGCAGCTTAGCAAGGGACAGGAGGAGGCTCAGCATTCAGTACTTC
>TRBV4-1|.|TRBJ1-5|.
CASSPQDSMGQPQHF
TGCGCCAGCAGCCCCCAGGACAGTATGGGGCAGCCCCAGCATTTT
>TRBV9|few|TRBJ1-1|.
CASSVEFGTEAFF
TGTGCCAGCAGCGTGGAGTTTGGCACTGAAGCTTTCTTT
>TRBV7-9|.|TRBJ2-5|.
CASSYRGEETQYF
TGTGCCAGCAGCTACCGCGGGGAAGAGACCCAGTACTTC
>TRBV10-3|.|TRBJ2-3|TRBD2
CAISGGGRPRRADTQYF
TGTGCCATCAGTGGGGGCGGGAGACCACGACGGGCAGATACGCAGTATTTT
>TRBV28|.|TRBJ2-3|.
CASREGPGGAATDTQYF
TGTGCCAGCAGGGAGGGGCCCGGAGGGGCGGCGACAGATACGCAGTATTTT
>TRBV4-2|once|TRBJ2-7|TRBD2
CASSQGDYYEQYF
TGTGCCAGCAGCCAAGGGGACTACTACGAGCAGTACTTC
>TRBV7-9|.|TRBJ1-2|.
CASSPTGRPNYGYTF
TGTGCCAGCAGCCCTACAGGGCGCCCTAACTATGGCTACACCTTC
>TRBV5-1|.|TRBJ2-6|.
CASNTQGVGANVLTF
TGCGCCAGCAACACACAGGGAGTTGGGGCCAACGTCCTGACTTTC
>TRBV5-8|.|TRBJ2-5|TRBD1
CASSLTGGQETQYF
TGTGCCAGCAGCCTGACAGGGGGGCAGGAGACCCAGTACTTC
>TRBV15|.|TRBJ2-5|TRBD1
CATSRGGGEETQYF
TGTGCCACCAGCAGAGGAGGGGGCGAAGAGACCCAGTACTTC
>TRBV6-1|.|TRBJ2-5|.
CASSDSRFLETQYF
TGTGCCAGCAGTGATTCTAGGTTTTTGGAGACCCAGTACTTC
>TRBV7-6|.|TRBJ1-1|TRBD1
CASSPRQGNTEAFF
TGTGCCAGCAGCCCTCGACAGGGGAACACTGAAGCTTTCTTT
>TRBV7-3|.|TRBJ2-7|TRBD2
CASSLTGTSGDSYEQYF
TGTGCCAGCAGCTTAACTGGGACTAGCGGGGACTCCTACGAGCAGTACTTC
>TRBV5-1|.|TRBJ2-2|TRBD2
CASRLGPGGTGELFF
TGCGCCAGCAGACTGGGACCGGGAGGGACCGGGGAGCTGTTTTTT
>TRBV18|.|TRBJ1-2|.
CASSPGDNYGYTF
TGTGCCAGCTCACCAGGAGATAACTATGGCTACACCTTC
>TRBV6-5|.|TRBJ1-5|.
CASSLRGEGNQPQHF
TGTGCCAGCAGTTTGAGAGGCGAAGGCAATCAGCCCCAGCATTTT
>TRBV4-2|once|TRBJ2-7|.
CASSPRPLYEQYF
TGTGCCAGCAGCCCCAGGCCTCTCTACGAGCAGTACTTC
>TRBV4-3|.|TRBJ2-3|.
CASSQGGGGATDTQYF
TGCGCCAGCAGCCAAGGTGGAGGCGGGGCCACAGATACGCAGTATTTT
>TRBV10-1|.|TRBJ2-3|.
CASSESGTGQPYTQYF
TGCGCCAGCAGTGAGTCTGGAACAGGACAACCTTATACGCAGTATTTT